One sample yielded the 30 T cell receptor beta chains listed below, sequenced in a study of blood T cells in healthy people across ages. Then a second PCR, running roughly 7 to 11 cycles, was carried out with a sample-barcoded 5' primer and a J-beta primer mix. One entry per CDR3 protein results from TCRdb running MiXCR on the 5' RACE reads. The table has almost 800,000 distinct CDR3 sequences, roughly 64% seen once. The material sequenced was blood. These receptors all come from a man aged 30-40 years in good health.

This clonotype was seen a few times. This rearrangement joins TRBV12-3 or TRBV12-4 to TRBJ2-1; 9 nucleotides match TRBD1. Unmatched junction bases numbered 5, after V lost 3 bases and J lost 5 bases. There are 15 residues in the CDR3. The CDR3 sequence: CASSLGQGWDNEQFF. CDR3 DNA: TGTGCCAGCAGTTTGGGACAGGGATGGGACAATGAGCAGTTCTTC.

The CDR3 region has the DNA TGTGCCAGCAGCCGGGCCTGGGATGAAAAACTGTTTTTT. Translation gives CASSRAWDEKLFF. The V gene is TRBV7-2, the J gene TRBJ1-4; D remains ambiguous. This CDR3 contains 13 residues. The V gene lost 5 bases and the J gene lost 6 bases, with 10 bases spanning the gap. The germline V gene encodes CDR1 SGHTA and CDR2 FQGNSA.

The chain employs TRBV20-1 and TRBJ2-1; D perhaps matches TRBD1 (6 bases). The germline V gene encodes CDR1 DFQATT and CDR2 SNEGSKA (reference sequence). The CDR3 sequence is 17 residues long. V lost 2 bases, J lost 2 bases, and 19 bases lay in between. DNA of the CDR3: TGCAGTGCTAGAAGGGGGAGAGCTCGGAGGACCTACAATGAGCAGTTCTTC. As protein: CSARRGRARRTYNEQFF.

The V call is TRBV6-4, the J call TRBJ2-5; TRBD2 aligns across 10 bases. CDR1 is MRHNA and CDR2 is SNTAGT in the germline V gene. The CDR3 spans 18 residues. The V and J ends lost 0 bases and 3 bases, in that order; junction bases with no gene match: 10. This chain's CDR3 is CASSDSFHSAGGKETQYF. The DNA for the CDR3 is TGTGCCAGCAGTGACTCCTTCCACTCAGCGGGAGGGAAAGAGACCCAGTACTTC.

The V and J genes are TRBV6-2 or TRBV6-3 and TRBJ2-1; 9 nucleotides align to TRBD2. This CDR3 is 16 amino acids long. Trimming removed 8 bases from V and 2 bases from J; junction bases left unmatched: 10. Germline values: CDR1 MNHEY, CDR2 SVGEGT. The CDR3 nucleotides read TGTGCCAGCGGGCTAGCGGGAACGTCCGCCTACAATGAGCAGTTCTTC. Translation gives CASGLAGTSAYNEQFF.

This rearrangement joins TRBV6-2 or TRBV6-3 to TRBJ2-3; the match to TRBD2 covers 8 bases. The CDR3 is made up of 15 amino acids. The germline gives CDR1 MNHEY, CDR2 SVGEGT. Trimming removed 4 bases from V and 6 bases from J; junction bases left unmatched: 9. In DNA, the CDR3 is TGTGCCAGCAGTTCCGGACTAGCAGGAGACGATACGCAGTATTTT. It encodes CASSSGLAGDDTQYF.

The V gene is TRBV5-5, the J gene TRBJ1-4, with D unresolved. Trimming took 5 bases from V and 7 from J, leaving 15 bases between them. Looked up from germline, CDR1 is SGHKS and CDR2 is YYEKEE (reference sequence). The CDR3 has 14 amino acids. CDR3: CASSSTGITEKLFF. DNA of the CDR3: TGTGCCAGCAGTTCCACTGGGATAACTGAAAAACTGTTTTTT.

This clonotype was observed a few times. V gene TRBV6-6 combines with J gene TRBJ2-7; 7 bases map to TRBD1. Germline V gene sequence: CDR1 MNHNY, CDR2 SVGAGI (reference sequence). CDR3 length: 13 residues. Trimming removed 6 bases from V and 4 bases from J; junction bases left unmatched: 6. This chain's CDR3 is CASSHDREYEQYF. In DNA, the CDR3 is TGTGCCAGCAGCCACGACAGGGAATACGAGCAGTACTTC.

The chain's CDR3 is CSARDLGTGSYEQYF. The DNA for the CDR3 is TGCAGTGCTAGAGATCTTGGGACAGGGTCCTACGAGCAGTACTTC. The chain is built from TRBV20-1 and TRBJ2-7; TRBD1 agrees at 9 bases. V lost 0 bases and J lost 1; bases outside the gene matches: 4. The germline V gene has CDR1 DFQATT and CDR2 SNEGSKA (reference sequence). CDR3 length equals 15 residues.

The V and J genes are TRBV9 and TRBJ2-1; 14 bases line up with TRBD2. J lost 6 bases, V lost 0 bases, and 8 bases had no gene match. This CDR3 comprises 18 residues. The germline V gene encodes CDR1 SGDLS and CDR2 YYNGEE. Written as DNA, the CDR3 is TGTGCCAGCAGCGTAGCCCGGGGGACTAGCGGGAGACCCAATGAGCAGTTCTTC. This sequence encodes CASSVARGTSGRPNEQFF.

This clonotype was seen only a few times. This may stem from a read error, because a much larger clone lies one nucleotide away. The CDR3 reads CAISESTGTGGCTF. CDR3 coding DNA: TGTGCCATCAGTGAGTCGACAGGGACGGGTGGCTGCACCTTC. The chain couples TRBV10-3 to TRBJ1-2; 7 bases map to TRBD1. CDR3 size: 14 residues. Germline V CDR1 and CDR2: ENHRY, SYGVKD.

The V gene is TRBV10-3, the J gene TRBJ2-5; TRBD2 might be the D (5 bases). This CDR3 has 16 amino acids. Germline CDR1 ENHRY, CDR2 SYGVKD. Between the trimmed V and J ends, which lost 0 bases and 1 base, there was a span of 12 bases. The CDR3 reads CAISESNRGPQETQYF. The CDR3 DNA follows: TGTGCCATCAGTGAGTCAAACCGAGGGCCCCAAGAGACCCAGTACTTC.

This clonotype has a handful of counts. The chain recombines TRBV29-1 with TRBJ2-7; D unclear. Germline V gives CDR1 SQVTM, CDR2 ANQGSEA. The CDR3 is made up of 11 amino acids. The germline V and J ends were trimmed by 4 bases and 4 bases, with 8 bases remaining between them. CDR3 region: CSVAIVYEQYF. DNA for the CDR3: TGCAGCGTTGCAATTGTATACGAGCAGTACTTC.

The V gene is TRBV12-3 or TRBV12-4, the J gene TRBJ2-1; D is unresolved. V was trimmed by 4 bases and J by 9 bases, leaving 7 bases between them. This CDR3 spans 11 amino acids. The CDR3 region is CASSSLVEQFF. As DNA, the CDR3 is TGTGCCAGCAGTTCTCTTGTTGAGCAGTTCTTC.

This sequence joins TRBV20-1 and TRBJ2-5; maybe TRBD2 (6 bases). This CDR3 spans 12 amino acids. V dropped 5 bases and J dropped 5 bases, with 12 bases sitting between them. Per germline, CDR1 DFQATT and CDR2 SNEGSKA (reference sequence). CDR3 coding DNA: TGCAGTGCTGGGGGGACGACGGAGACCCAGTACTTC. Its protein product is CSAGGTTETQYF.

The J gene is TRBJ2-1, the V gene TRBV6-1, with D possibly matching TRBD1 (5 bases). Germline assignment: CDR1 MNHNS and CDR2 SASEGT. Between the trimmed V and J ends, which lost 1 base and 8 bases, there was a span of 15 bases. The CDR3 has 15 residues. The CDR3 here is CASSEGRARVYEQFF. CDR3 nucleotide sequence: TGTGCCAGCAGTGAAGGTCGGGCCAGGGTTTATGAGCAGTTCTTC.

This clonotype turned up a few times. The rearrangement uses TRBV29-1 and TRBJ2-3, with 8 bases matching TRBD2. Losses at the gene ends were 5 bases for V and 7 bases for J; bases not matched to a gene: 11. The V gene's germline CDR1 is SQVTM and CDR2 ANQGSEA. There are 14 residues in the CDR3. CDR3 in amino acids: CSVSNRTSSHTQYF. The CDR3 nucleotides read TGCAGCGTTTCTAATAGGACTAGCTCACATACGCAGTATTTT.

This sequence joins TRBV7-9 and TRBJ1-1; 8 nucleotides match TRBD1. The CDR3 totals 16 residues. Germline V gene sequence: CDR1 SEHNR, CDR2 FQNEAQ (reference sequence). V lost 1 base and J lost 4; bases outside the gene matches: 8. The CDR3 sequence: CASSLGGGTGGTEAFF. DNA for the CDR3: TGTGCCAGCAGCTTAGGCGGGGGGACAGGAGGCACTGAAGCTTTCTTT.

The chain joins TRBV20-1 to TRBJ2-1; D is unresolved. V was shortened by 0 bases and J by 0 bases, with 12 bases between the two germline ends. Looked up from germline, CDR1 is DFQATT and CDR2 is SNEGSKA (reference sequence). The CDR3 is 16 amino acids. The CDR3 DNA reads TGCAGTGCTAGAGATTTTTTACGGAGCTCCTACAATGAGCAGTTCTTC. This translates into CSARDFLRSSYNEQFF.

The rearrangement uses TRBV28 and TRBJ2-7; no clear D gene. The CDR3 runs to 15 residues. CDR1 and CDR2 from the germline V gene are MDHEN and SYDVKM. V lost 3 bases to trimming and J lost 2 bases, with 14 bases between them. The CDR3 DNA reads as TGTGCCAGCAGTTTCCGTTCTAGGACCCCCTACGAGCAGTACTTC. Translated, it gives CASSFRSRTPYEQYF.

The chain combines TRBV4-3 with TRBJ1-1; D not certain. The germline gives CDR1 LGHNA, CDR2 YSLEER. This CDR3 spans 13 amino acids. V shed 4 bases and J shed 6 bases, with 12 bases lying between them. CDR3 coding DNA: TGCGCCAGCAGCCGAGAAATGGGGTCTGAAGCTTTCTTT. Translated: CASSREMGSEAFF.

This clonotype was picked up a small number of times. The chain employs TRBV10-3 and TRBJ1-2; D may be TRBD1 (6 bases). Trimming stripped 0 bases from V and 0 bases from J, with 14 bases between. Germline V gene sequence: CDR1 ENHRY, CDR2 SYGVKD. This CDR3 has 17 residues. CDR3 in amino acids: CAISESIGGASNYGYTF. The CDR3 bases are TGTGCCATCAGTGAGTCCATAGGGGGTGCTTCTAACTATGGCTACACCTTC.

The table lists this clonotype with a few counts. This chain connects TRBV7-9 to TRBJ1-2; perhaps TRBD1 as D (6 bases). V lost 5 bases and J 7 bases, leaving 17 bases between the germline ends. The CDR3 has 14 amino acids. The germline V gene encodes CDR1 SEHNR and CDR2 FQNEAQ (reference sequence). DNA of the CDR3: TGTGCCAGCAGCAACAGGGTTGGGGATATTGGCTACACCTTC. Translating gives CASSNRVGDIGYTF.

The rearrangement uses TRBV20-1 and TRBJ2-3; D is undetermined. CDR1 and CDR2 from the germline V gene are DFQATT and SNEGSKA (reference sequence). V dropped 3 bases and J dropped 5 bases, with 6 bases sitting between them. This CDR3 has 11 amino acids. The CDR3 protein is CSASVRDTQYF. The CDR3 DNA follows: TGCAGTGCTAGCGTACGAGATACGCAGTATTTT.

The chain employs TRBV20-1 and TRBJ2-1; a weak D match, TRBD2 (5 bases). The CDR3 extends over 8 amino acids. Per germline, CDR1 DFQATT and CDR2 SNEGSKA (reference sequence). CDR3: CLPGKQFF. DNA of the CDR3: TGCCTCCCCGGGAAGCAGTTCTTC.

The genes are TRBV14 and TRBJ1-2; D uncertain. Germline V CDR1 and CDR2: SGHDN, FVKESK. V gave up 1 base and J gave up 0 bases, with 9 bases separating them. The CDR3 consists of 15 residues. The CDR3 DNA follows: TGTGCCAGCAGCCAAGGAGGTAATGCTAACTATGGCTACACCTTC. Translating gives CASSQGGNANYGYTF.

This clonotype was seen only a few times. The chain couples TRBV2 to TRBJ2-7; tentative D call: TRBD1 (6 bases). V was clipped by 8 bases and J by 6 bases, with 20 bases between them. CDR3 size: 14 residues. CDR1 SNHLY and CDR2 FYNNEI come from the germline V gene. CDR3 sequence reads: CASLARQAETEQYF. In nucleotides, the CDR3 is TGTGCCAGCTTGGCCCGACAGGCGGAGACCGAGCAGTACTTC.

V is TRBV7-8 and J is TRBJ2-4; D might be TRBD2 (5 bases). TRBJ2-7 matches the DNA end more closely, so the J call is doubtful. In germline, CDR1 is SGHVS, CDR2 FQNEAQ. The CDR3 length is 14 residues. As DNA, the CDR3 is TGTGCCAGCAGCCCCGGGGTAATAGCCTACGAGCAGTACTTC. This codes for CASSPGVIAYEQYF.

In its sample, this clonotype was seen a few times. The chain couples TRBV7-9 to TRBJ2-7, with a weak D call TRBD2 (5 bases). Deletions cut 4 bases from V and 5 bases from J, with 9 bases between. Germline V gene data show CDR1 as SEHNR and CDR2 as FQNEAQ (reference sequence). The CDR3 contains 12 residues. The CDR3 region is CASSWRVDEQYF. As DNA, the CDR3 is TGTGCCAGCAGCTGGCGGGTTGACGAGCAGTACTTC.

This clonotype was seen at least ten times. The chain links TRBV21-1 to TRBJ1-2; the D call of TRBD1 is as the table states it, not checked on the DNA. TRBV21-1 is given as a pseudogene. The CDR3 runs to 14 residues. DNA for the CDR3: TGTGCCAGCAGCAAACGACAGGGGGGCGATGGCTACACCTTC. It yields the protein CASSKRQGGDGYTF.